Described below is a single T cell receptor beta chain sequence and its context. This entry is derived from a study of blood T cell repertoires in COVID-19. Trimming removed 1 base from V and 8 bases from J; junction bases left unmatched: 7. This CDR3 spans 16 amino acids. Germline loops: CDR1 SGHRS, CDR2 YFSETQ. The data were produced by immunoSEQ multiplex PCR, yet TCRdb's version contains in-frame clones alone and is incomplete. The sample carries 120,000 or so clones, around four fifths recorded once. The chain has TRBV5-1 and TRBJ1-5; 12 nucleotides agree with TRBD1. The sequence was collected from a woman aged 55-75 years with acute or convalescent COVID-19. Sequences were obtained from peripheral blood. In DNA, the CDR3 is TGCGCCAGCAGCTTGATCCCGGGACAGGGGGCTAAGCCCCAGCATTTT. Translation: CASSLIPGQGAKPQHF.